This T cell receptor beta chain was recorded in a study of T-cell reconstitution after alpha-beta-depleted transplantation in children. The germline gives CDR1 MGHDK, CDR2 SYGVNS. The CDR3 totals 17 residues. V was clipped by 5 bases and J by 3 bases; unmatched bases: 9. Using unique molecular identifiers, the investigators prepared the TCRbeta library. TCRdb passed the PCR reads through MiXCR, listing each CDR3 protein once. The sample has roughly 120,000 distinct CDR3 sequences, more than 20% seen once. Study observations and caveats: The high TCRbeta diversity at day 60 in some patients came from surviving recipient T cells and thymic progenitors. In patients about two months after transplant, alpha-beta T cells reportedly arose from several hundred expanded graft clones.

This clonotype was observed a few times. The antigen is not known. This sequence originates from a male patient under 10 years old who had a stem cell transplant for chronic granulomatous disease, so the T cells may come from the graft donor. The chain links TRBV25-1 to TRBJ2-3; 12 positions agree with TRBD2. This specimen consisted of PBMCs, mostly from graft donor cells, obtained 180 days after TCRalphabeta/CD19-depleted stem cell transplant. This CDR3 reads CASSIPRLAGVTDTQYF. The CDR3 DNA follows: TGTGCCAGCAGTATCCCACGACTAGCGGGAGTTACAGATACGCAGTATTTT.